The next 12 T cell receptor beta chains were all read from a single sample in a study of shared clonotypes between healthy human individuals. This table comes from immunoSEQ multiplex PCR, and its TCRdb copy is limited to in-frame clones, with some not included. Of around 1.5 million clones in the sample, 95% to 99% are singletons; the top ten hold approximately 0.44%. Sequenced input: naive CD4+ T cells sorted from blood. Indicated subset: CD45RA+ positively selected. Receptors were obtained from a man aged 25 to 40 in good health.

This chain uses TRBV7-2 with TRBJ2-3; TRBD2 agrees at 10 bases. Germline V CDR1 and CDR2: SGHTA, FQGNSA. The CDR3 covers 17 residues. Germline trimming cut 1 base from V and 0 bases from J; bases unmatched to any gene: 4. Here the CDR3 reads CASSLDWTSGSTDTQYF. In nucleotides, the CDR3 is TGTGCCAGCAGCTTAGACTGGACTAGCGGTAGCACAGATACGCAGTATTTT.

J is TRBJ2-6 and V is TRBV28; possibly TRBD1 or TRBD2 for D (5 bases each). Germline V gene lookup returns CDR1 MDHEN and CDR2 SYDVKM. There are 15 residues in the CDR3. V shed 5 bases and J shed 9 bases, with 17 bases lying between them. The DNA for the CDR3 is TGTGCCAGCAGTGAACCGGGACGTCCGGGCAACGTCCTGACTTTC. Translating it yields CASSEPGRPGNVLTF.

Points on this clone: Mismatch with germline at one junction end may stem from a read error. J is TRBJ2-7 and V is TRBV10-3, with 11 bases that match TRBD1. The CDR3 covers 13 residues. Germline lookup yields CDR1 ENHRY and CDR2 SYGVKD. The CDR3 bases are TGTGCCATCAACCCGGGACAGGGGGACGAACAGTACTTC. As protein: CAINPGQGDEQYF.

The table lists this clone with a count of one. At one end, the junction sequence differs from germline, possibly due to a read error. The same CDR3 is also encoded by other DNA sequences in this sample. The rearrangement uses TRBV5-4 and TRBJ2-2; D is undetermined. The germline gives CDR1 SGHNT, CDR2 YYREEE (reference sequence). CDR3 length equals 14 residues. CDR3 coding DNA: TGTGCCAGCAGTTTGGAGCCGAACACCGGGGAGCTGTTTTTT. Its translation: CASSLEPNTGELFF.

This clone was seen just once. The chain combines TRBV30 with TRBJ1-3; D may be TRBD1 (5 bases). Trimming removed 5 bases at V and 0 bases at J, with 17 bases between. The CDR3 consists of 16 residues. Germline assignment: CDR1 GTSNPN and CDR2 SVGIG (reference sequence). The CDR3 sequence: CAWDNRGGISGNTIYF. In DNA, the CDR3 is TGTGCCTGGGATAATCGGGGGGGAATCTCTGGAAACACCATATATTTT. Based on the CDR3 plus reference TRBV30 and TRBJ1-3, the full variable domain is SQTIHQWPATLVQPVGSPLSLECTVEGTSNPNLYWYRQAAGRGLQLLFYSVGIGQISSEVPQNLSASRPQDRQFILSSKKLLLSDSGFYLCAWDNRGGISGNTIYFGEGSWLTVV.

Worth noting for this clone: Within the sample, other DNA sequences also encode this same CDR3. The rearrangement uses TRBV27 and TRBJ1-5, with 7 positions matching TRBD1. V lost 3 bases to trimming and J lost 4 bases; unmatched junction nucleotides: 6. The V gene's germline CDR1 is MNHEY and CDR2 SMNVEV (reference sequence). This CDR3 has 15 residues. The CDR3 spells CASSFSGQLNQPQHF. The CDR3 DNA reads as TGTGCCAGCAGTTTCTCGGGACAGCTGAATCAGCCCCAGCATTTT.

The chain couples TRBV2 to TRBJ2-3; TRBD2 matches at 12 bases. The trim removed 6 bases at V and 0 bases at J, leaving 4 bases unmatched. Germline-derived CDR1 and CDR2 are SNHLY and FYNNEI. This CDR3 is 16 amino acids long. CDR3 sequence: CASRQLAGGSTDTQYF. The CDR3 coding sequence is TGTGCCAGCAGACAACTAGCGGGAGGAAGCACAGATACGCAGTATTTT.

The CDR3 DNA reads as TGCGCCAGCAGCCAAGAGACTAGCGGGCGCACAGATACGCAGTATTTT. Encoded protein: CASSQETSGRTDTQYF. This chain connects TRBV4-1 to TRBJ2-3; 10 positions match TRBD2. Germline CDR1 MGHRA, CDR2 YSYEKL. V gave up 0 bases and J gave up 1 base; unmatched junction bases: 1. The CDR3 covers 16 residues.

Here the CDR3 reads CASSEGQGRQYGELFF. CDR3 coding DNA: TGCGCCAGCAGTGAGGGACAGGGGAGGCAATACGGGGAGCTGTTTTTT. The genes are TRBV10-1 and TRBJ2-2; 9 bases agree with TRBD1. The J segment lost 7 bases and the V segment lost 2 bases, leaving 8 bases of the junction unmatched. This CDR3 is 16 amino acids long. Per the germline V gene, CDR1 is WNHNN and CDR2 is SYGVQD (reference sequence).

This clone has a single count. The chain carries TRBV9 and TRBJ2-7, with a possible D match to TRBD2 (5 bases). The CDR3 is made up of 14 amino acids. Per the germline V gene, CDR1 is SGDLS and CDR2 is YYNGEE. V dropped 0 bases and J dropped 6 bases, with 13 bases sitting between them. This chain's CDR3 is CASSVGRGRPEQYF. The CDR3 coding sequence is TGTGCCAGCAGCGTAGGGAGAGGGCGCCCCGAGCAGTACTTC.

The rearrangement uses TRBV7-2 and TRBJ2-7, with 9 nucleotides matching TRBD1. This CDR3 spans 14 amino acids. The junction had 6 bases not matched to a gene; V was cut back by 5 bases and J by 4 bases. Germline V lookup: CDR1 SGHTA, CDR2 FQGNSA. The DNA of the CDR3 is TGTGCCAGCAGCCGGGACAGGGTGGAGTACGAGCAGTACTTC. Translation: CASSRDRVEYEQYF.

This clone was detected once. The rearrangement uses TRBV28 and TRBJ2-2, with D possibly being TRBD1 (7 bases). Trimming removed 3 bases from V and 0 bases from J, with 11 bases in between. The CDR3 runs 16 residues. CDR1 and CDR2 (germline): MDHEN, SYDVKM. CDR3 coding DNA: TGTGCCAGCAGTTTCGCCAGGGGGGCGAACACCGGGGAGCTGTTTTTT. Its protein is CASSFARGANTGELFF.